The 8 T cell receptor beta chains below come from one sample, sequenced in a study of T cells after yellow fever vaccination. TCRdb processed the 5' RACE reads anew with MiXCR; each CDR3 protein has one entry. This table holds approximately 250,000 distinct CDR3 sequences, roughly 6.8% found once. This sample comprised CD4+ T cells sorted from PBMCs, obtained on the day of the yellow fever booster vaccination. The receptors derive from a young man who received the YFV17D yellow fever vaccine.

This clonotype has more than one count but fewer than ten. The V call is TRBV20-1, the J call TRBJ1-2; tentatively, D is TRBD1 (5 bases). The CDR3 consists of 12 residues. Trimming removed 6 bases at V and 8 bases at J, with 16 bases between. In germline, CDR1 is DFQATT, CDR2 SNEGSKA (reference sequence). CDR3 nucleotide sequence: TGCAGTGCCCGCCCCTCGGAGGGGGGCTACACCTTC. Its protein is CSARPSEGGYTF.

This clonotype appeared many times. The CDR3 bases are TGCAGCGGGATCGGGACAGGGAACACTGAAGCTTTCTTT. Translation gives CSGIGTGNTEAFF. The V gene is TRBV29-1, the J gene TRBJ1-1; 8 bases align to TRBD1. The trim removed 7 bases at V and 1 base at J, leaving 5 bases unmatched. The CDR3 is made up of 13 amino acids. Per germline, CDR1 SQVTM and CDR2 ANQGSEA. The complete variable domain, with remaining parts taken from reference TRBV29-1 and TRBJ1-1, reads SAVISQKPSRDICQRGTSLTIQCQVDSQVTMMFWYRQQPGQSLTLIATANQGSEATYESGFVIDKFPISRPNLTFSTLTVSNMSPEDSSIYLCSGIGTGNTEAFFGQGTRLTVV.

This clonotype was observed many times. The chain combines TRBV27 with TRBJ2-2; D may be TRBD1 (6 bases). Trimming removed 3 bases from V and 3 bases from J, with 11 bases in between. The CDR3 is 15 amino acids. Looked up from germline, CDR1 is MNHEY and CDR2 is SMNVEV (reference sequence). The CDR3 region is CASSFRTADTGELFF. The CDR3 coding sequence is TGTGCCAGCAGTTTTAGGACAGCCGACACCGGGGAGCTGTTTTTT.

This clonotype was counted between two and nine times. Here the CDR3 DNA reads TGTGCCAGCAGTCCAGCAGCCTGGGACGATTCCTACGAGCAGTACTTC. Its protein product is CASSPAAWDDSYEQYF. V and J are TRBV27 and TRBJ2-7; D may correspond to TRBD1 or TRBD2 (5 bases each). Per the germline V gene, CDR1 is MNHEY and CDR2 is SMNVEV (reference sequence). Trimming left V 5 bases short and J 1 base short, with 18 bases between. The CDR3 sequence is 16 residues long.

This clonotype has only a few counts. V usage is TRBV5-1 and J usage is TRBJ2-6; TRBD1 matches 8 bases. CDR3 length: 15 residues. J was trimmed by 2 bases and V by 4 bases; bases with no gene match: 2. Germline CDR1 reads SGHRS; CDR2 reads YFSETQ. CDR3 protein: CASSAQGAGANVLTF. In DNA form, the CDR3 reads TGCGCCAGCAGCGCACAGGGGGCTGGGGCCAACGTCCTGACTTTC.

A few counts support this clonotype. This chain links TRBV30 with TRBJ1-4; D perhaps matches TRBD1 (5 bases). There are 13 residues in the CDR3. Trimming took off 3 bases at V and 7 bases at J, with 12 bases between the two ends. The germline gives CDR1 GTSNPN, CDR2 SVGIG (reference sequence). CDR3 in amino acids: CAWSLPGGEKLFF. As DNA, the CDR3 is TGTGCCTGGAGCCTCCCGGGGGGTGAAAAACTGTTTTTT.

This clonotype was picked up many times. This chain uses TRBV7-2 with TRBJ2-1, with 7 nucleotides matching TRBD2. V lost 5 bases and J lost 4; bases outside the gene matches: 8. The germline gives CDR1 SGHTA, CDR2 FQGNSA. This CDR3 spans 15 amino acids. The CDR3 nucleotides are TGTGCCAGCAGCGACACTAGCGCCAGTTACAATGAGCAGTTCTTC. Protein: CASSDTSASYNEQFF.

The chain combines TRBV20-1 with TRBJ2-7; D perhaps matches TRBD2 (6 bases). This CDR3 has 13 residues. V gave up 5 bases and J gave up 5 bases, with 16 bases separating them. In germline, CDR1 is DFQATT, CDR2 SNEGSKA (reference sequence). CDR3 region: CSARPPGLNEQYF. CDR3 in DNA: TGCAGTGCTCGTCCTCCGGGACTCAACGAGCAGTACTTC.